This T cell receptor beta chain was recorded in a study of shared clonotypes between healthy human individuals. Study in general: Researchers assigned three CD4 naive, three CD4 memory, two CD8 naive and one CD8 memory plate to each donor.

The naive CD8 population came from CD45RO-negative cells selected for CCR7, without terminally differentiated effector memory CD45RA+ cells. Method: immunoSEQ multiplex PCR; TCRdb's copy keeps in-frame clones and lacks some. Of about 1.9 million clones listed, about 94% were seen once; the top ten hold 1.5% to 2%. A word on this clone: Its antigen is currently unknown.

V was pared by 5 bases and J by 7 bases, with 5 bases of the junction left unmatched. The CDR3 loop spans 14 amino acids. CDR1 is MGHRA and CDR2 is YSYEKL in the germline V gene. Findings and caveats of the study: Researchers found naive subsets generally carried larger estimated richness than memory subsets. Donor scarcity curtailed the genetic and exposure-history diversity represented herein.

The material sequenced was naive CD8+ T cells from PBMCs. The chain joins TRBV4-1 to TRBJ2-1; 10 bases are shared with TRBD2. The receptor's source is a man in his late teens or twenties in good health. Some clones in this sample may be carry-over from other donors' samples. The CDR3 spells CASSGLAESNEQFF. In DNA form, the CDR3 reads TGCGCCAGCAGCGGACTAGCGGAGAGTAATGAGCAGTTCTTC.